Each of the 20 T cell receptor beta chains below was sequenced from the same sample in a study of blood T cell repertoires in COVID-19. This table comes from immunoSEQ multiplex PCR, and its TCRdb copy is limited to in-frame clones, with some not included. The sample gives some 220,000 clones, roughly 85% of which show up once; roughly 2.6% is in the top ten. The specimen sequenced was peripheral blood. Source of these receptors: a man between 50 and 59 years old who had recovered from COVID-19.

This rearrangement joins TRBV27 to TRBJ2-1; D may be TRBD1 (7 bases). Trimming took 6 bases from V and 9 from J, leaving 24 bases between them. In germline, CDR1 is MNHEY, CDR2 SMNVEV (reference sequence). This CDR3 is 16 amino acids long. DNA of the CDR3: TGTGCCAGCAGACCATATGGAGGGGGCGCAGTTAGTGAGCAGTTCTTC. Translated: CASRPYGGGAVSEQFF.

This chain uses TRBV18 with TRBJ2-7; 8 bases agree with TRBD2. The CDR3 extends over 16 amino acids. After removal of 2 bases from V and 1 base from J, the junction contained 7 bases not matched to a gene. CDR1 and CDR2 from the germline V gene are KGHSH and LQKENI. This CDR3 reads CASSPIGLAISYEQYF. The CDR3 DNA sequence: TGTGCCAGCTCACCAATTGGACTAGCTATTTCCTACGAGCAGTACTTC.

This chain uses TRBV28 with TRBJ2-7; 13 nucleotides match TRBD2. Germline values: CDR1 MDHEN, CDR2 SYDVKM. CDR3 length: 15 amino acids. V shed 1 base and J 10 bases; nucleotides not matched to a gene: 7. The CDR3 sequence is CASSLFGLAGVRQYF. As DNA, the CDR3 is TGTGCCAGCAGTTTATTCGGACTAGCGGGAGTCCGACAGTACTTC.

This clone was counted a single time. The J gene is TRBJ2-7, the V gene TRBV28; 9 bases match TRBD2. Germline CDR1 and CDR2: MDHEN and SYDVKM. The CDR3 has 14 residues. V lost 2 bases, J lost 5 bases, and 4 bases stayed unmatched. The CDR3 spells CASSLGGRAHEQYF. CDR3 nucleotide sequence: TGTGCCAGCAGTTTAGGCGGGAGGGCCCACGAGCAGTACTTC.

This clone was seen once. The genes are TRBV27 and TRBJ2-1; 8 nucleotides line up with TRBD1. Germline V gene data show CDR1 as MNHEY and CDR2 as SMNVEV (reference sequence). V gave up 1 base and J gave up 9 bases; unmatched junction bases: 17. CDR3 length: 18 amino acids. The chain's CDR3 is CASSLYEGRGREFFEQFF. The DNA for the CDR3 is TGTGCCAGCAGTTTATATGAGGGCAGGGGGCGAGAATTTTTTGAGCAGTTCTTC.

Only one count was recorded for this clone. V gene TRBV9 combines with J gene TRBJ2-5, with 9 bases lining up with TRBD1. The CDR3 is 14 residues long. Germline V lookup: CDR1 SGDLS, CDR2 YYNGEE. After removal of 2 bases from V and 5 bases from J, the junction contained 4 bases not matched to a gene. The CDR3 sequence: CASSVGTGWETQYF. The CDR3 nucleotides read TGTGCCAGCAGCGTCGGGACAGGGTGGGAGACCCAGTACTTC.

This clone was recorded once. The same CDR3 is also encoded by other DNA sequences in this sample. The chain employs TRBV5-1 and TRBJ1-4, with D unclear. There are 15 residues in the CDR3. V gave up 0 bases and J gave up 3 bases, with 9 bases separating them. Germline V gene lookup returns CDR1 SGHRS and CDR2 YFSETQ. The CDR3 sequence: CASSLEGAANEKLFF. DNA of the CDR3: TGCGCCAGCAGCTTGGAGGGAGCAGCTAATGAAAAACTGTTTTTT.

V is TRBV28 and J is TRBJ1-5; D may be TRBD1 (5 bases). The V gene lost 4 bases and the J gene lost 5 bases, with 21 bases spanning the gap. Germline V gene lookup returns CDR1 MDHEN and CDR2 SYDVKM. This CDR3 comprises 17 residues. CDR3 nucleotide sequence: TGTGCCAGCAGTTCCGGCGGGACGGTTAGTTCGGATCAGCCCCAGCATTTT. Translation: CASSSGGTVSSDQPQHF.

This chain links TRBV18 with TRBJ2-5; 7 bases line up with TRBD1. The CDR3 consists of 15 residues. V trimming: 2 bases; J trimming: 5 bases; junction bases outside the gene matches: 8. Per the germline V gene, CDR1 is KGHSH and CDR2 is LQKENI. This chain's CDR3 is CASSPRQGVSETQYF. In DNA form, the CDR3 reads TGTGCCAGCTCACCAAGGCAGGGGGTTTCTGAGACCCAGTACTTC.

The CDR3, as DNA: TGTGCCAGCACGGTCGGAGGGCCAAGTACCGGGGAGCTGTTTTTT. Its protein product is CASTVGGPSTGELFF. V gene TRBV28 combines with J gene TRBJ2-2; D may be TRBD2 (6 bases). The CDR3 has 15 amino acids. V was trimmed by 7 bases and J by 5 bases, leaving 17 bases between them. Looked up from germline, CDR1 is MDHEN and CDR2 is SYDVKM.

The rearrangement uses TRBV30 and TRBJ1-5; D gene uncertain. CDR3 length equals 14 residues. Looked up from germline, CDR1 is GTSNPN and CDR2 is SVGIG (reference sequence). V was cut by 2 bases and J by 2 bases, with 10 bases left in between. The CDR3 sequence is CAWSLGSRNQPQHF. In DNA, the CDR3 is TGTGCCTGGAGTCTCGGGTCTCGCAATCAGCCCCAGCATTTT.

For the CDR3, the DNA is TGCGCCAGCAGTGACGGGGGCACTGAAGCTTTCTTT. This encodes CASSDGGTEAFF. The chain has TRBV10-2 and TRBJ1-1; weak D call: TRBD1 (5 bases). With 3 bases removed from V and 4 bases from J, the gap between germline ends came to 6 bases. Germline V gene lookup returns CDR1 WSHSY and CDR2 SAAADI. The CDR3 loop spans 12 amino acids.

J is TRBJ1-6 and V is TRBV2; TRBD1 might be the D (5 bases). Per the germline V gene, CDR1 is SNHLY and CDR2 is FYNNEI. The CDR3 has 15 residues. Trimming took 10 bases from V and 5 from J, leaving 18 bases between them. As DNA, the CDR3 is TGTGCCACCAACCGGGACGGGAGAGATAATTCACCCCTCCACTTT. Protein: CATNRDGRDNSPLHF.

The chain joins TRBV23-1 to TRBJ2-7; 14 nucleotides match TRBD2. TRBV23-1 is given ORF status, its function remaining uncertain. J was trimmed by 1 base and V by 4 bases; bases with no gene match: 9. This CDR3 is built from 18 residues. CDR3 DNA: TGCGCCAGCAGTCCACCGGGACTAGCGGGAGTTAGGTCCTACGAGCAGTACTTC. It specifies CASSPPGLAGVRSYEQYF.

The genes are TRBV5-1 and TRBJ2-3, with 8 positions matching TRBD2. Trimming took 1 base from V and 4 from J; bases not matched to a gene: 5. The CDR3 is 15 residues long. Germline loops: CDR1 SGHRS, CDR2 YFSETQ. The CDR3 DNA follows: TGCGCCAGCAGCTTGAAGCGGGAGTTATCAGATACGCAGTATTTT. It encodes CASSLKRELSDTQYF.

V gene TRBV2 combines with J gene TRBJ2-7; D possibly corresponds to TRBD1 (7 bases). Germline V lookup: CDR1 SNHLY, CDR2 FYNNEI. Trimming removed 11 bases from V and 0 bases from J, with 14 bases in between. The CDR3 is 13 residues long. The CDR3 loop is CAGGTALSYEQYF. CDR3 DNA sequence: TGTGCCGGCGGGACAGCCCTCTCCTACGAGCAGTACTTC.

The chain's CDR3 is CASRRAGAETQYF. Written as DNA, the CDR3 is TGTGCCAGTAGGAGAGCGGGAGCGGAGACCCAGTACTTC. The chain employs TRBV19 and TRBJ2-5; 8 bases match TRBD2. Trimming cost V 6 bases and J 5 bases; bases outside gene matches: 5. Per germline, CDR1 LNHDA and CDR2 SQIVND (reference sequence). The CDR3 totals 13 residues.

This chain uses TRBV11-3 with TRBJ2-7; D possibly corresponds to TRBD1 (5 bases). Trimming stripped 6 bases from V and 3 bases from J, with 9 bases between. Germline assignment: CDR1 SGHNT and CDR2 YENEEA. The CDR3 is 12 amino acids. CDR3 sequence reads: CASSIDSYEQYF. The DNA for the CDR3 is TGTGCCAGCAGTATCGACAGCTACGAGCAGTACTTC.

The chain is built from TRBV15 and TRBJ2-1; TRBD2 aligns across 10 bases. The CDR3 is made up of 17 amino acids. The germline gives CDR1 LNHNV, CDR2 YYDKDF (reference sequence). V shed 0 bases and J 8 bases; nucleotides not matched to a gene: 10. DNA for the CDR3: TGTGCCACCAGCAGAGATGGAGTCCTAGCGGGAGAATATGAGCAGTTCTTC. Its protein product is CATSRDGVLAGEYEQFF.

V gene TRBV5-1 combines with J gene TRBJ2-1, with 9 bases matching TRBD2. Trimming took 4 bases from V and 6 from J; bases not matched to a gene: 8. Germline assignment: CDR1 SGHRS and CDR2 YFSETQ. The CDR3 is 15 amino acids. This CDR3 reads CASSPPSGASNEQFF. The CDR3 DNA reads as TGCGCCAGCAGCCCGCCTAGCGGGGCTAGCAATGAGCAGTTCTTC.